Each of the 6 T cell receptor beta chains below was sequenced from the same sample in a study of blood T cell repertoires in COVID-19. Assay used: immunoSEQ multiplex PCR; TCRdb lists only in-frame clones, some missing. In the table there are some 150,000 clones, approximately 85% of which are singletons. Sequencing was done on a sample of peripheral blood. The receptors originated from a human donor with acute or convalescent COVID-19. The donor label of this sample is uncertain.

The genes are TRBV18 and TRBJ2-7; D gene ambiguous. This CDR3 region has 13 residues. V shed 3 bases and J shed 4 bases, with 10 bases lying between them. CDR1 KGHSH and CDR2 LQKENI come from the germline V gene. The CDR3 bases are TGTGCCAGCTCACCCGGTGTTAAATACGAGCAGTACTTC. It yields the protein CASSPGVKYEQYF.

CDR3 residues: CAISESRGPGNTIYF. The CDR3, as DNA: TGTGCCATCAGTGAGTCAAGGGGGCCTGGAAACACCATATATTTT. The chain links TRBV10-3 to TRBJ1-3; TRBD1 aligns across 7 bases. The V segment lost 0 bases and the J segment 2 bases; nucleotides outside the gene matches: 1. The germline gives CDR1 ENHRY, CDR2 SYGVKD. This CDR3 has 15 amino acids.

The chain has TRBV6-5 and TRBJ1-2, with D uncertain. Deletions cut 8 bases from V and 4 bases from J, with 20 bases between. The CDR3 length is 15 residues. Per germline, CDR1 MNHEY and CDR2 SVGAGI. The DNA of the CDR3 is TGTGCCAGCGCGGGCGAGAGCGGCGGTAGCTATGGCTACACCTTC. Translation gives CASAGESGGSYGYTF.

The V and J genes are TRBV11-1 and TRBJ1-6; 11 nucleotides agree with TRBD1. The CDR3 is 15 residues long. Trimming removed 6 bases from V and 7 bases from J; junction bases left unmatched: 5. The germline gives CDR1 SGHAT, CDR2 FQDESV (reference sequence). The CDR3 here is CASSWTGGYNSPLHF. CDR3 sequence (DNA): TGTGCCAGCAGTTGGACAGGGGGCTACAATTCACCCCTCCACTTT. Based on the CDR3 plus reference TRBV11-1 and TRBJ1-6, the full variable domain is EAEVAQSPRYKITEKSQAVAFWCDPISGHATLYWYRQILGQGPELLVQFQDESVVDDSQLPKDRFSAERLKGVDSTLKIQPAELGDSAMYLCASSWTGGYNSPLHFGNGTRLTVT.

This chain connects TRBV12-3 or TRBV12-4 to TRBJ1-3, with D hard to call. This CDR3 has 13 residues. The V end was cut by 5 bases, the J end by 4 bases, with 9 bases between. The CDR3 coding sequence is TGTGCCAGCAGTAAGACATTCGGAAACACCATATATTTT. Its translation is CASSKTFGNTIYF.

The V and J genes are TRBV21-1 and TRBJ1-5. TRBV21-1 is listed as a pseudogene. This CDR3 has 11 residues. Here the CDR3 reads CAAGCNQPQHF. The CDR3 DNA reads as TGTGCCGCGGGTTGTAATCAGCCCCAGCATTTT.